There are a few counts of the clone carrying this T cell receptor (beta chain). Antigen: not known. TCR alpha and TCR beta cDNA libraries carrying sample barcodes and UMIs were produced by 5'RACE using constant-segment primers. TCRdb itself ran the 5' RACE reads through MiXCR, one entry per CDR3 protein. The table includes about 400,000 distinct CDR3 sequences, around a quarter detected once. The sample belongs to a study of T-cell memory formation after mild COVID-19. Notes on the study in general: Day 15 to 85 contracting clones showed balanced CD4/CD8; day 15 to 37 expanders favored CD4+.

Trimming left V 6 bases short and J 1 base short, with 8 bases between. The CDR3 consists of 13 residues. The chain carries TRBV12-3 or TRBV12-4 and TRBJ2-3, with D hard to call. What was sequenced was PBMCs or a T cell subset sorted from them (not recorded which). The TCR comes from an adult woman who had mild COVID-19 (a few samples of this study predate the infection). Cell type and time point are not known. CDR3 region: CASRDARTDTQYF. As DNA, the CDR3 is TGTGCCAGCAGGGACGCCCGCACAGATACGCAGTATTTT.